Listed here are 26 T cell receptor beta chains from one sample, sequenced in a study of cytomegalovirus exposure and HLA in healthy donors. Vbeta (60) and Jbeta (13) primers were used in the PCR. The protocol was immunoSEQ multiplex PCR, while the TCRdb copy is restricted to in-frame clones and leaves out a portion. Here the sample spans 120,000 to 150,000 clones, over 80% being singletons. The sequencing sample was made of PBMCs. The receptor set was obtained from a woman in her 30s in good health and CMV-seronegative.

The J gene is TRBJ2-2, the V gene TRBV28, with D tentatively TRBD1 (5 bases). CDR1 and CDR2 from the germline V gene are MDHEN and SYDVKM. This CDR3 is 15 amino acids long. Trimming removed 5 bases from V and 3 bases from J, with 13 bases in between. DNA of the CDR3: TGTGCCAGCAGTCCCCTAGACAGATACACCGGGGAGCTGTTTTTT. Its protein product is CASSPLDRYTGELFF.

This chain uses TRBV19 with TRBJ1-5; TRBD1 matches 10 bases. Germline loops: CDR1 LNHDA, CDR2 SQIVND (reference sequence). V lost 3 bases to trimming and J lost 6 bases; unmatched junction nucleotides: 5. This CDR3 has 15 residues. This chain's CDR3 is CASSMGDRGGQPQHF. CDR3 nucleotides: TGTGCCAGTAGTATGGGGGACAGGGGAGGTCAGCCCCAGCATTTT.

J is TRBJ1-4 and V is TRBV2; the D is unclear. V was cut by 4 bases and J by 6 bases, with 18 bases left in between. Germline loops: CDR1 SNHLY, CDR2 FYNNEI. The CDR3 loop spans 16 amino acids. CDR3 region: CASSVLGVRGDEKLFF. For the CDR3, the DNA is TGTGCCAGCAGTGTACTAGGAGTGCGAGGTGATGAAAAACTGTTTTTT.

A word on this clone: The sample contains more than one DNA sequence encoding this CDR3. As DNA, the CDR3 is TGTGCCAGTAGTGCCCGCACAGGGACCTACGAGCAGTACTTC. This encodes CASSARTGTYEQYF. The chain employs TRBV19 and TRBJ2-7; D may be TRBD1 (6 bases). CDR3 length: 14 amino acids. With 5 bases removed from V and 2 bases from J, the gap between germline ends came to 13 bases. Germline CDR1 and CDR2: LNHDA and SQIVND (reference sequence).

The chain carries TRBV28 and TRBJ2-7; D call uncertain. V lost 6 bases, J lost 3 bases, and 12 bases lay in between. Germline CDR1 and CDR2: MDHEN and SYDVKM. The CDR3 has 13 amino acids. The chain's CDR3 is CASRGTNLYEQYF. For the CDR3, the DNA is TGTGCCAGCAGGGGTACTAATCTCTACGAGCAGTACTTC.

CDR3 sequence reads: CASFSFSPSGRAVVDTQYF. CDR3 sequence (DNA): TGTGCCAGCTTTTCTTTTTCTCCTAGCGGGAGGGCCGTGGTGGATACGCAGTATTTT. The chain has TRBV27 and TRBJ2-3, with 12 bases matching TRBD2. Germline lookup yields CDR1 MNHEY and CDR2 SMNVEV (reference sequence). Trimming removed 8 bases from V and 6 bases from J; junction bases left unmatched: 21. This CDR3 spans 19 amino acids.

This clone showed up just once. The CDR3 region has the DNA TGCGCCAGCAGCTTGGAGATGTTGAGCTCCTACAATGAGCAGTTCTTC. This translates into CASSLEMLSSYNEQFF. The V gene is TRBV5-1, the J gene TRBJ2-1; D gene ambiguous. This CDR3 has 16 amino acids. Trimming took off 0 bases at V and 0 bases at J, with 10 bases between the two ends. Germline V lookup: CDR1 SGHRS, CDR2 YFSETQ.

In DNA, the CDR3 is TGCGCCAGCAGGGGGGGTGGTGAGCAGTTCTTC. Protein: CASRGGGEQFF. This sequence joins TRBV5-1 and TRBJ2-1, with D perhaps matching TRBD2 (6 bases). Between the trimmed V and J ends, which lost 5 bases and 9 bases, there was a span of 9 bases. The CDR3 has 11 residues. Germline loops: CDR1 SGHRS, CDR2 YFSETQ.

The chain is built from TRBV18 and TRBJ1-1; 9 bases are shared with TRBD1. V dropped 6 bases and J dropped 4; count of bases not matched to a gene: 9. The CDR3 is made up of 15 amino acids. Germline-derived CDR1 and CDR2 are KGHSH and LQKENI. CDR3 sequence: CASSPGQGSATEAFF. The CDR3, as DNA: TGTGCCAGCTCGCCGGGACAGGGTAGCGCCACTGAAGCTTTCTTT.

The V and J genes are TRBV10-1 and TRBJ2-3, with a tentative D call TRBD1 (5 bases). The CDR3 consists of 12 residues. CDR1 is WNHNN, CDR2 SYGVQD, per germline (reference sequence). V was trimmed by 6 bases and J by 6 bases, leaving 10 bases between them. The DNA for the CDR3 is TGCGCCAGCAGCTCAGGGTGGGATACGCAGTATTTT. It codes for CASSSGWDTQYF.

This clone came up once. Sequence at one end of the junction differs from germline and may be a read error. The chain joins TRBV20-1 to TRBJ2-3, with a tentative D call TRBD2 (5 bases). The germline V gene encodes CDR1 DFQATT and CDR2 SNEGSKA (reference sequence). The CDR3 length is 11 residues. The CDR3 sequence: CSARDVPLRDF. For the CDR3, the DNA is TGCAGTGCTAGAGATGTTCCATTGAGGGATTTT.

The gene calls are TRBV10-3 and TRBJ2-3, with TRBD1 identical over 8 bases. V shed 6 bases, J shed 7 bases, and the junction held 12 bases outside the gene matches. Germline CDR1 reads ENHRY; CDR2 reads SYGVKD. The CDR3 consists of 15 residues. CDR3 bases: TGTGCCATCAGAGACACCGGGACAGGAGGGAATACGCAGTATTTT. This codes for CAIRDTGTGGNTQYF.

This clone was detected once. The rearrangement links TRBV30 to TRBJ1-3, with a possible D match to TRBD1 (5 bases). Trimming took 1 base from V and 5 from J, leaving 15 bases between them. CDR1 and CDR2 (germline): GTSNPN, SVGIG (reference sequence). This CDR3 has 15 amino acids. CDR3 protein: CAWSGRGAQRNTIYF. CDR3 coding DNA: TGTGCCTGGAGTGGTAGGGGCGCCCAGCGAAACACCATATATTTT.

This clone was detected only once. This chain connects TRBV30 to TRBJ2-3, with 10 bases that match TRBD2. V was clipped by 2 bases and J by 4 bases; unmatched bases: 3. CDR3 length: 14 residues. The V gene's germline CDR1 is GTSNPN and CDR2 SVGIG (reference sequence). The CDR3 coding sequence is TGTGCCTGGAGTAAAGCGGGAGGGGCAGATACGCAGTATTTT. Protein product: CAWSKAGGADTQYF.

The CDR3 DNA sequence: TGTGCCAGCAGCTTCCTGACAGGGCGAGTAGATGCCACTGAAGCTTTCTTT. Translation gives CASSFLTGRVDATEAFF. This chain joins TRBV7-9 and TRBJ1-1, with 7 bases that match TRBD1. The CDR3 length is 17 residues. CDR1 is SEHNR and CDR2 is FQNEAQ in the germline V gene (reference sequence). The trim removed 3 bases at V and 4 bases at J, leaving 14 bases unmatched.

The chain is built from TRBV5-1 and TRBJ2-2, with a weak D call TRBD2 (6 bases). CDR1 and CDR2 from the germline V gene are SGHRS and YFSETQ. The CDR3 has 16 amino acids. The V end was cut by 1 base, the J end by 3 bases, with 13 bases between. CDR3 sequence: CASSLTRGIDTGELFF. The CDR3 DNA follows: TGCGCCAGCAGCTTGACTCGGGGGATTGACACCGGGGAGCTGTTTTTT.

This clone was recorded a few times. This chain links TRBV2 with TRBJ1-1; the D gene is possibly TRBD1 (6 bases). CDR1 is SNHLY and CDR2 is FYNNEI in the germline V gene. V gave up 4 bases and J gave up 1 base, with 10 bases separating them. This CDR3 spans 14 amino acids. In DNA form, the CDR3 reads TGTGCCAGCAGTGCGGGGGGCTGGAACACTGAAGCTTTCTTT. It codes for CASSAGGWNTEAFF.

The gene calls are TRBV30 and TRBJ2-5, with 7 positions matching TRBD2. V trimming: 5 bases; J trimming: 4 bases; junction bases outside the gene matches: 4. Per the germline V gene, CDR1 is GTSNPN and CDR2 is SVGIG (reference sequence). CDR3 length: 12 amino acids. This CDR3 is CAWAQRGETQYF. CDR3 nucleotides: TGTGCCTGGGCCCAGCGGGGAGAGACCCAGTACTTC.

The V gene is TRBV6-1, the J gene TRBJ1-2; D remains unclear. V dropped 6 bases and J dropped 4 bases, with 15 bases sitting between them. CDR1 and CDR2 (germline): MNHNS, SASEGT. The CDR3 contains 14 residues. The CDR3 bases are TGTGCCAGCAGGTCGGTTACCGGGGTCTATGGCTACACCTTC. Residues: CASRSVTGVYGYTF.

This chain links TRBV5-1 with TRBJ2-1, with 11 bases matching TRBD2. The CDR3 runs 16 residues. The V gene end was trimmed by 0 bases and the J gene end by 9 bases; junction bases not matched to a gene: 8. From germline, CDR1 is SGHRS and CDR2 YFSETQ. For the CDR3, the DNA is TGCGCCAGCAGCTTGGGTACTAGCGGGAGTCGGGGTGAGCAGTTCTTC. Encoded protein: CASSLGTSGSRGEQFF.

The chain uses TRBV6-5 and TRBJ1-1, with no clear D. The germline V gene encodes CDR1 MNHEY and CDR2 SVGAGI. The CDR3 is 13 residues long. Trimming cost V 6 bases and J 5 bases, with 13 bases left between them. The CDR3 sequence is CASSKNRGTEAFF. CDR3 bases: TGTGCCAGCAGCAAAAACCGAGGGACTGAAGCTTTCTTT.

CDR3 bases: TGTGCCAGCAGCCCAGGGCCCCTGAGCGGGGTAAAAGTCACAGATACGCAGTATTTT. Amino acids: CASSPGPLSGVKVTDTQYF. The chain recombines TRBV7-6 with TRBJ2-3; 7 bases align to TRBD2. This CDR3 has 19 amino acids. V was clipped by 5 bases and J by 2 bases; unmatched bases: 19. Germline V CDR1 and CDR2: SGHVS, FNYEAQ.

The genes are TRBV5-1 and TRBJ2-5, with D unresolved. CDR3 length: 14 residues. V lost 0 bases, J lost 4 bases, and 10 bases lay in between. CDR1 and CDR2 (germline): SGHRS, YFSETQ. The CDR3 DNA reads as TGCGCCAGCAGCTTGGTGATGGGCTCAGAGACCCAGTACTTC. Translating gives CASSLVMGSETQYF.

This clone was counted a few times. The chain has TRBV6-5 and TRBJ1-2; TRBD1 matches 8 bases. This CDR3 spans 13 amino acids. The trim removed 6 bases at V and 5 bases at J, leaving 5 bases unmatched. CDR1 MNHEY and CDR2 SVGAGI come from the germline V gene. The CDR3: CASSQGAQYGYTF. The CDR3 DNA is TGTGCCAGCAGCCAGGGGGCTCAGTATGGCTACACCTTC.

The J gene is TRBJ1-1, the V gene TRBV28; D might be TRBD1 (5 bases). The CDR3 runs to 13 residues. Germline CDR1 and CDR2: MDHEN and SYDVKM. Trimming pared 2 bases from V and 5 bases from J, leaving 9 bases between. The CDR3 nucleotides read TGTGCCAGCAGTTTAACGGGGGGAACTGAAGCTTTCTTT. It encodes CASSLTGGTEAFF. Full variable domain (rest looked up from reference TRBV28 and TRBJ1-1): DVKVTQSSRYLVKRTGEKVFLECVQDMDHENMFWYRQDPGLGLRLIYFSYDVKMKEKGDIPEGYSVSREKKERFSLILESASTNQTSMYLCASSLTGGTEAFFGQGTRLTVV.

The sample holds a few counts of this clone. The V call is TRBV19, the J call TRBJ1-3; 8 bases line up with TRBD1. This CDR3 comprises 14 residues. CDR1 LNHDA and CDR2 SQIVND come from the germline V gene (reference sequence). Losses at the gene ends were 8 bases for V and 1 base for J; bases not matched to a gene: 4. The CDR3 DNA is TGTGCCAGTGGACAGGGAGGTTCTGGAAACACCATATATTTT. It codes for CASGQGGSGNTIYF.